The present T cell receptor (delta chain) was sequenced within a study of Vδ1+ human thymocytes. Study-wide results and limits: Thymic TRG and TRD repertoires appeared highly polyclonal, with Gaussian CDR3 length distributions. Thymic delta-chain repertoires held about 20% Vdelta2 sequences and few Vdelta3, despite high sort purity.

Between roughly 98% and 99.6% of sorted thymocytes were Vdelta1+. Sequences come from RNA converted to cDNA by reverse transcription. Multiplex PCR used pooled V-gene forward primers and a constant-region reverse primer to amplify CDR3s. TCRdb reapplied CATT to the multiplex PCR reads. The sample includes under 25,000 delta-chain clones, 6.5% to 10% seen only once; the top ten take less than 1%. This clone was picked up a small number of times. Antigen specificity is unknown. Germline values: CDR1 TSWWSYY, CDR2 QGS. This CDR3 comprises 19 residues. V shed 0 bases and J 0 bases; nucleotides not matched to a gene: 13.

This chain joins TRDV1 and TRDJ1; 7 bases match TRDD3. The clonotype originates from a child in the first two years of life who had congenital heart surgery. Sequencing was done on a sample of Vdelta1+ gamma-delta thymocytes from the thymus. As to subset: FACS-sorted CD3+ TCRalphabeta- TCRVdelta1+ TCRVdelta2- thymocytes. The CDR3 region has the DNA TGTGCTCTTGGGGAACTTACGACCTACTGGGGACTGTACACCGATAAACTCATCTTT. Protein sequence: CALGELTTYWGLYTDKLIF.